The T cell receptor (beta chain) described here comes from a study of response to subunit inactivated influenza vaccine. Study-wide results and caveats: Authors suggested each seasonal flu vaccination may recruit only limited numbers of new T cells.

The CDR3 consists of 16 residues. Trimming pared 6 bases from V and 4 bases from J, leaving 18 bases between. Germline V gene lookup returns CDR1 SGHAT and CDR2 FQNNGV. TCRdb itself ran the RT-PCR reads through MiXCR, one entry per CDR3 protein. The repertoire holds hundreds of thousands of distinct CDR3 sequences, with 14% as singletons. Turning to this clonotype: Its antigen is still unknown.

The J gene is TRBJ2-2, the V gene TRBV11-2; tentative D call: TRBD2 (5 bases). Sequences were derived from PBMCs from blood, sampled 14 days before vaccination. The TCR sequence derives from a man in his fifties or sixties who received an inactivated influenza vaccine. The CDR3 here is CASRNLRTARTGELFF. The CDR3 DNA reads as TGTGCCAGCAGGAACCTCCGGACTGCGCGCACCGGGGAGCTGTTTTTT. The full variable domain, its missing parts supplied by reference TRBV11-2 and TRBJ2-2, is EAGVAQSPRYKIIEKRQSVAFWCNPISGHATLYWYQQILGQGPKLLIQFQNNGVVDDSQLPKDRFSAERLKGVDSTLKIQPAKLEDSAVYLCASRNLRTARTGELFFGEGSRLTVL.